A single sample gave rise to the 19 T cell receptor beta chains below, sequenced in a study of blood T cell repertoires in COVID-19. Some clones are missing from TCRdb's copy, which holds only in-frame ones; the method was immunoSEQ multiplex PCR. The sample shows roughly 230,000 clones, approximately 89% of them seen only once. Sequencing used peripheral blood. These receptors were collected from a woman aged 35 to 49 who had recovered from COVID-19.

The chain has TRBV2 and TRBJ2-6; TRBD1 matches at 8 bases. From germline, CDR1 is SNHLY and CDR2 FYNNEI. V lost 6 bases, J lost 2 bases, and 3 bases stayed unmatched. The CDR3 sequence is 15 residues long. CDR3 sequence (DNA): TGTGCCAGCAGCCAACAGGGGGCTGGGGCCAACGTCCTGACTTTC. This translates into CASSQQGAGANVLTF.

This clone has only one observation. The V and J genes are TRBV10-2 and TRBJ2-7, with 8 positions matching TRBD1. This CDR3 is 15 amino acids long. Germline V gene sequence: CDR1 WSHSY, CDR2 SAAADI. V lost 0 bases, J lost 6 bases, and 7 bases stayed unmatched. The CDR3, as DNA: TGCGCCAGCAGTGAGTCCCGGACAGGGTGGTTCGAGCAGTACTTC. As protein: CASSESRTGWFEQYF.

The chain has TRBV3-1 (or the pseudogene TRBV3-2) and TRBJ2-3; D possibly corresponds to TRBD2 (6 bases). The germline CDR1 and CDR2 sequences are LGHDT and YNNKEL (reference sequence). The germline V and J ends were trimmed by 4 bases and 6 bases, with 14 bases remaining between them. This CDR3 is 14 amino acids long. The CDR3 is CASSRDSRGDTQYF. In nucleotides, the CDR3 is TGTGCCAGCAGCCGGGACTCCCGGGGGGATACGCAGTATTTT.

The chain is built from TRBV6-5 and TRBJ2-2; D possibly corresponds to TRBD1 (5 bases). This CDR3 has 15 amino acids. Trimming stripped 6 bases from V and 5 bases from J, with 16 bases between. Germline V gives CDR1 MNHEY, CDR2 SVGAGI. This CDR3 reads CASRRGLEPTGELFF. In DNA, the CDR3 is TGTGCCAGCAGAAGGGGTCTGGAACCAACCGGGGAGCTGTTTTTT.

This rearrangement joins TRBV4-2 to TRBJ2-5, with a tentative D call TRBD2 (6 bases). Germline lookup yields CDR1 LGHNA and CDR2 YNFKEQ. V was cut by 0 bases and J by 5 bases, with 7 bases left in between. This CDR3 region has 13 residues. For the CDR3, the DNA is TGTGCCAGCAGCCAAGATGGGGGGGAGACCCAGTACTTC. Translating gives CASSQDGGETQYF.

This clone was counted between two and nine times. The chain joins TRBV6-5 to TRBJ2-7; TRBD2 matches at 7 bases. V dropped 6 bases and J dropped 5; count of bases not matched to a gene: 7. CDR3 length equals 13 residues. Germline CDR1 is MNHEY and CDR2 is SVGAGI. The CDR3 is CASSREERHEQYF. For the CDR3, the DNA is TGTGCCAGCAGCCGGGAGGAAAGGCACGAGCAGTACTTC.

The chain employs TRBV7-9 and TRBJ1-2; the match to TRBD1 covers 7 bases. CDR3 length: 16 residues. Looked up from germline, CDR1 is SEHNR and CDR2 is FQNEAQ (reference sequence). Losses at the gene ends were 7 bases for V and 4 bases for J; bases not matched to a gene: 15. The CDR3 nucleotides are TGTGCCAGCACCGAGCCGGGGCAGGGGGTGTTCTATGGCTACACCTTC. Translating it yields CASTEPGQGVFYGYTF.

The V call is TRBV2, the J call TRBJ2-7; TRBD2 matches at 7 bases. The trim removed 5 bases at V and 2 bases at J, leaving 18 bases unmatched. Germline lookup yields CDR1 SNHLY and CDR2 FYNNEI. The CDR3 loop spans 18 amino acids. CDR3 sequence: CASSYQTPGLTFPYEQYF. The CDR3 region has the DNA TGTGCCAGCAGTTACCAAACCCCGGGACTAACCTTTCCCTACGAGCAGTACTTC.

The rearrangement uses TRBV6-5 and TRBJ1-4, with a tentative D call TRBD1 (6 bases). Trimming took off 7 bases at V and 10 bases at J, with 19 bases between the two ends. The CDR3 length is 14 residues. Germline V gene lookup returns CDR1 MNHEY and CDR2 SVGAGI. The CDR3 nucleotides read TGTGCCAGCAACCCACAGGGTGCTACGGGAAAACTGTTTTTT. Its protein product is CASNPQGATGKLFF.

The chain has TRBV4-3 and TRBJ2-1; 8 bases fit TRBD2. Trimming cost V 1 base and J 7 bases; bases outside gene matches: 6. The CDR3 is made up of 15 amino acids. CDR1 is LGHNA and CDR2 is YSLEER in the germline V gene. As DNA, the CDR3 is TGCGCCAGCAGCCAAGTATCGGCGGGAGGAAATGAGCAGTTCTTC. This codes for CASSQVSAGGNEQFF.

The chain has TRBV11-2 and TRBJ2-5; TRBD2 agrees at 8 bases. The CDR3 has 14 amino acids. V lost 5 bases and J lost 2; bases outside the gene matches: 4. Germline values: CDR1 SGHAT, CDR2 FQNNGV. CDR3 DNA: TGTGCCAGCAGCAGACTAGCGCGACAAGAGACCCAGTACTTC. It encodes CASSRLARQETQYF.

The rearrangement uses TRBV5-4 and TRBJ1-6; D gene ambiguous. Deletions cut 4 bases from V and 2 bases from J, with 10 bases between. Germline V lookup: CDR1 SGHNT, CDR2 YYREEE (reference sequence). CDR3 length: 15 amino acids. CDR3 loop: CASSPGSAYNSPLHF. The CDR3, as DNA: TGTGCCAGCAGCCCGGGTTCGGCCTATAATTCACCCCTCCACTTT.

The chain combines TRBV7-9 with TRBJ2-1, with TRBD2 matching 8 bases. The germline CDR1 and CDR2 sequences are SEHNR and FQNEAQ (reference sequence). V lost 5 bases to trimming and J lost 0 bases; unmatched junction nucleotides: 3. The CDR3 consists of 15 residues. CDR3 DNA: TGTGCCAGCAGCCCGAGCGGGAGCTCCTACAATGAGCAGTTCTTC. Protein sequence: CASSPSGSSYNEQFF.

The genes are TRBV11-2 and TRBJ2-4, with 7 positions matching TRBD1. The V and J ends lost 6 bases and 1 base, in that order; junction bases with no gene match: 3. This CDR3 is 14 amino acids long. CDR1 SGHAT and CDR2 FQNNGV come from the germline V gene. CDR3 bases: TGTGCCAGCAGACAGGGGTTTGCCAAAAACATTCAGTACTTC. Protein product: CASRQGFAKNIQYF.

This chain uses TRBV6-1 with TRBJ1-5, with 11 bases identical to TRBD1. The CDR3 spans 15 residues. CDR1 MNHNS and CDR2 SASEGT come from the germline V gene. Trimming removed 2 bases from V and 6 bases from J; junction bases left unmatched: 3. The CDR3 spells CASSESGQGGQPQHF. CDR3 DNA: TGTGCCAGCAGTGAATCGGGACAGGGGGGTCAGCCCCAGCATTTT.

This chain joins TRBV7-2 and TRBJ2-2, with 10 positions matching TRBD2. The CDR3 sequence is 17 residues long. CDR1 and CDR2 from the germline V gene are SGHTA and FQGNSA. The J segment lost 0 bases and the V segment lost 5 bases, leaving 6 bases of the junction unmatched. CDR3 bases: TGTGCCAGCAGCACCACACTAGCGGGAACGAACACCGGGGAGCTGTTTTTT. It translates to CASSTTLAGTNTGELFF.

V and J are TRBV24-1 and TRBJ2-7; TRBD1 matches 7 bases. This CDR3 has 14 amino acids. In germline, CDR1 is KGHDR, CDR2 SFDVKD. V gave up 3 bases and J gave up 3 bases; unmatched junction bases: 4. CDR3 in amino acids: CATSDKQGNYEQYV. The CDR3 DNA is TGTGCCACCAGTGATAAACAGGGGAACTACGAGCAGTACGTC.

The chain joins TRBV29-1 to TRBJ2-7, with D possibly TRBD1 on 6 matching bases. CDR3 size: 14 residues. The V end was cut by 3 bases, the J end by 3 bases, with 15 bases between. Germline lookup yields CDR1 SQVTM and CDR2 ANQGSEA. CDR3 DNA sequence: TGCAGCGTTGATGTCCGGGACACCCACTACGAGCAGTACGTC. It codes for CSVDVRDTHYEQYV.

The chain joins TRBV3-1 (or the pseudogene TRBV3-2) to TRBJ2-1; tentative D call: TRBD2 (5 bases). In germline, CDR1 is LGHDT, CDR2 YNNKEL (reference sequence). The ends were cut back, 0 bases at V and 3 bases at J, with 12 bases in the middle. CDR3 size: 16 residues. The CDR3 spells CASSQDDGDYYNEQFF. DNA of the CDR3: TGTGCCAGCAGCCAAGACGACGGTGACTACTACAATGAGCAGTTCTTC.